A few counts support the clone carrying this T cell receptor beta chain. Germline V gene lookup returns CDR1 LNHDA and CDR2 SQIVND (reference sequence). V was trimmed by 3 bases and J by 2 bases, leaving 11 bases between them. CDR3 length: 15 amino acids. This sample was included in a study of cytomegalovirus exposure and HLA in healthy donors. The protocol was immunoSEQ multiplex PCR, while the TCRdb copy is restricted to in-frame clones and leaves out a portion. The sample shows about 130,000 clones, 88% of them seen only once. This chain uses TRBV19 with TRBJ1-5; D possibly corresponds to TRBD1 (6 bases). Specimen: PBMCs. This TCR was sampled from a man in his thirties or forties in good health and CMV-seronegative. The CDR3 loop reads CASSILNRGNQPQHF. For the CDR3, the DNA is TGTGCCAGTAGTATTCTAAACAGGGGCAATCAGCCCCAGCATTTT.